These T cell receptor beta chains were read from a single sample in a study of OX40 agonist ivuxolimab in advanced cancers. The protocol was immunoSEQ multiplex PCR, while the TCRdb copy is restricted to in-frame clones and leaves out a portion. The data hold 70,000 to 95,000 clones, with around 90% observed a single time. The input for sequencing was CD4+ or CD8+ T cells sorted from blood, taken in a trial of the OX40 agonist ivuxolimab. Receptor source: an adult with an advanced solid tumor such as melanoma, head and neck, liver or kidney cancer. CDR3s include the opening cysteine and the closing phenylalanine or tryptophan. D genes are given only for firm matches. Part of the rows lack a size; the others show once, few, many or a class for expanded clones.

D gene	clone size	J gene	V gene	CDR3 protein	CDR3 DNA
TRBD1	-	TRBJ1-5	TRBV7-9	CASSPLQGQPQHF	TGTGCCAGCAGCCCCTTACAGGGGCAGCCCCAGCATTTT
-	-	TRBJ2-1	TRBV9	CASSDGTPINEQFF	TGTGCCAGCAGCGACGGGACCCCAATCAATGAGCAGTTCTTC
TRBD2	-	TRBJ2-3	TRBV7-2	CASSLELAGGTDTQYF	TGTGCCAGCAGCTTAGAACTAGCGGGAGGCACAGATACGCAGTATTTT
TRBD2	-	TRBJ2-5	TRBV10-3	CAISSGLAGRSETQYF	TGTGCCATCAGCTCTGGACTAGCGGGACGGTCGGAGACCCAGTACTTC
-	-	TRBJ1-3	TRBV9	CASSVDFGSGNTIYF	TGTGCCAGCAGCGTAGATTTCGGGTCTGGAAACACCATATATTTT
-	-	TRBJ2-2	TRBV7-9	CASSTLDTPNTGELFF	TGTGCCAGCAGCACACTGGACACCCCGAACACCGGGGAGCTGTTTTTT
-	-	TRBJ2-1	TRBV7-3	CASSPGQISYNEQFF	TGTGCCAGCAGCCCGGGACAAATCTCCTACAATGAGCAGTTCTTC
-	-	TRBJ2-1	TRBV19	CASRKNQDPREQFF	TGTGCCAGTAGAAAGAATCAGGACCCGCGAGAGCAGTTCTTC
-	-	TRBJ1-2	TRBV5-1	CASSVTGGGYTF	TGCGCCAGCAGCGTGACCGGTGGGGGCTACACCTTC
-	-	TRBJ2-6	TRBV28	CASSLRRSFSGANVLTF	TGTGCCAGCAGTTTACGGCGATCCTTCTCTGGGGCCAACGTCCTGACTTTC
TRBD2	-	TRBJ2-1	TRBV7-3	CASSLGTSGKNEQFF	TGTGCCAGCAGCTTAGGGACTAGCGGGAAAAATGAGCAGTTCTTC
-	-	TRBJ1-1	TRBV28	CASRTRGMNTEAFF	TGTGCCAGCAGAACAAGGGGGATGAACACTGAAGCTTTCTTT
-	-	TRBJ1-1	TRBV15	CATSREDSLTTEAFF	TGTGCCACCAGCAGAGAGGACAGCTTGACCACTGAAGCTTTCTTT
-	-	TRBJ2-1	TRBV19	CASSPADSRKQFF	TGTGCCAGTAGTCCGGCAGATTCTAGGAAACAGTTCTTC
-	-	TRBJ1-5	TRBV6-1	CASNDQDGRNQPQHF	TGTGCCAGCAATGACCAGGACGGTAGAAATCAGCCCCAGCATTTT
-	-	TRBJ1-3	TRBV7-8	CASGPGAGGNTIYF	TGTGCCAGCGGTCCAGGGGCCGGTGGAAACACCATATATTTT
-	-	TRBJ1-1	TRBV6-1	CASSEVRGSTEAFF	TGTGCCAGCAGTGAAGTGAGGGGAAGCACTGAAGCTTTCTTT
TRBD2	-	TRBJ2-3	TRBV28	CASSPGGGGTDTQYF	TGTGCCAGCAGCCCGGGGGGGGGTGGCACAGATACGCAGTATTTT
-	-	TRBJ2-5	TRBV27	CASSPIGSIETQYF	TGTGCCAGCAGTCCAATCGGGTCAATAGAGACCCAGTACTTC
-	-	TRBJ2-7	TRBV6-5	CASSPGQIHSYEQYF	TGTGCCAGCAGTCCCGGACAGATCCACTCCTACGAGCAGTACTTC
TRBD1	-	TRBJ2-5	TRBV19	CASSRRTGGRETQYF	TGTGCCAGTAGTAGACGGACAGGGGGGAGAGAGACCCAGTACTTC
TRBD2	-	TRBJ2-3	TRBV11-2	CASSLQLAGTDTQYF	TGTGCCAGCAGCTTACAACTAGCGGGCACAGATACGCAGTATTTT
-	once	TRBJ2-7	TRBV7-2	CASSLVGTASSYEQYF	TGTGCCAGCAGCTTAGTCGGTACGGCGAGCTCCTACGAGCAGTACTTC
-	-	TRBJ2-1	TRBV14	CASSLGGGVYEQFF	TGTGCCAGCAGCCTTGGGGGAGGTGTCTATGAGCAGTTCTTC